These 27 T cell receptor beta chains were sequenced from one sample in a study of cytomegalovirus exposure and HLA in healthy donors. Vbeta (60) and Jbeta (13) primers were used in the PCR. The assay was immunoSEQ multiplex PCR, and TCRdb's table has in-frame clones only and misses some. The sample contains about 140,000 clones, around 75% of which appear only once. The sequenced sample consisted of PBMCs. These receptors originate from a male donor in good health and CMV-seronegative.

The rearrangement joins TRBV14 to TRBJ1-1; D remains ambiguous. The germline V gene encodes CDR1 SGHDN and CDR2 FVKESK. V lost 2 bases, J lost 1 base, and 5 bases lay in between. This CDR3 has 13 residues. CDR3 DNA sequence: TGTGCCAGCAGCCAACAGTCGAACACTGAAGCTTTCTTT. Its translation is CASSQQSNTEAFF.

The chain couples TRBV10-2 to TRBJ2-7, with a possible D match to TRBD1 (6 bases). The CDR3 covers 14 residues. Germline CDR1 WSHSY, CDR2 SAAADI. Trimming removed 3 bases from V and 2 bases from J, with 11 bases in between. Here the CDR3 DNA reads TGCGCCAGCAGTGATACAGGGATGACCTACGAGCAGTACTTC. Protein sequence: CASSDTGMTYEQYF.

This sequence joins TRBV27 and TRBJ1-5; weak D call: TRBD1 (5 bases). Germline V lookup: CDR1 MNHEY, CDR2 SMNVEV (reference sequence). V was cut by 6 bases and J by 3 bases, with 12 bases left in between. This CDR3 is 14 amino acids long. The CDR3 is CASSRGDNNQPQHF. Here the CDR3 DNA reads TGTGCCAGCAGCCGGGGGGATAACAATCAGCCCCAGCATTTT.

The genes are TRBV2 and TRBJ1-1; 8 bases agree with TRBD1. The trim removed 2 bases at V and 12 bases at J, leaving 14 bases unmatched. The germline V gene has CDR1 SNHLY and CDR2 FYNNEI. The CDR3 covers 15 residues. CDR3 loop: CASSEMVDRGSSTFF. CDR3 nucleotide sequence: TGTGCCAGCAGTGAAATGGTAGACAGGGGAAGTTCGACTTTCTTT.

V and J are TRBV9 and TRBJ2-7, with TRBD1 matching over 8 bases. This CDR3 contains 15 residues. CDR1 is SGDLS, CDR2 YYNGEE, per germline. The CDR3 DNA is TGTGTCAGACCCGTGGACAGGGCGGCGATCTACGAGCAGTACTTC. Amino acid sequence: CVRPVDRAAIYEQYF.

V is TRBV4-1 and J is TRBJ1-5; weak D call: TRBD1 (6 bases). Germline loops: CDR1 MGHRA, CDR2 YSYEKL. This CDR3 region has 16 residues. V was trimmed by 4 bases and J by 6 bases, leaving 19 bases between them. DNA for the CDR3: TGCGCCAGCAGCCTTGGCTCGACAGGTATGATTCAGCCCCAGCATTTT. Protein: CASSLGSTGMIQPQHF.

This clone was seen a few times. The chain links TRBV21-1 to TRBJ1-5. TRBV21-1 is an annotated pseudogene. This CDR3 has 18 residues. CDR3 residues: CASSKVVLVTGYNQPQHF. The CDR3 region has the DNA TGTGCCAGCAGCAAAGTAGTTTTAGTGACGGGATACAATCAGCCCCAGCATTTT.

The rearrangement links TRBV4-3 to TRBJ1-3, with a weak D call TRBD1 (5 bases). The CDR3 runs 16 residues. The V end lost 0 bases, the J end lost 0 bases, and 9 bases lay between the germline ends. Per the germline V gene, CDR1 is LGHNA and CDR2 is YSLEER. CDR3 DNA sequence: TGCGCCAGCAGCCAAGACCGGACAAGCTCTGGAAACACCATATATTTT. Its translation: CASSQDRTSSGNTIYF.

A few counts support this clone. The V and J genes are TRBV5-1 and TRBJ2-1; D might be TRBD2 (5 bases). V was clipped by 1 base and J by 7 bases, with 15 bases between them. Germline assignment: CDR1 SGHRS and CDR2 YFSETQ. The CDR3 runs to 15 residues. This CDR3 reads CASSLSRGMGNEQFF. DNA of the CDR3: TGCGCCAGCAGCTTGTCCCGGGGAATGGGGAATGAGCAGTTCTTC.

CDR3: CASSVGAGRDYEQYF. The CDR3 DNA reads as TGTGCCAGCAGCGTAGGGGCGGGAAGAGACTACGAGCAGTACTTC. The chain couples TRBV9 to TRBJ2-7; perhaps TRBD2 as D (6 bases). Germline loops: CDR1 SGDLS, CDR2 YYNGEE. The V and J ends lost 0 bases and 3 bases respectively, with 13 bases between them. The length of the CDR3 is 15 residues.

This chain joins TRBV18 and TRBJ2-5; D is perhaps TRBD1 (5 bases). The V end lost 0 bases, the J end lost 5 bases, and 10 bases lay between the germline ends. Germline values: CDR1 KGHSH, CDR2 LQKENI. The CDR3 extends over 14 amino acids. The chain's CDR3 is CASSPPEGVETQYF. The CDR3 DNA reads as TGTGCCAGCTCACCACCCGAAGGGGTGGAGACCCAGTACTTC.

This clone was seen a handful of times. This chain uses TRBV18 with TRBJ1-2; D unresolved. Trimming left V 0 bases short and J 3 bases short, with 5 bases between. This CDR3 comprises 13 residues. Germline assignment: CDR1 KGHSH and CDR2 LQKENI. This CDR3 reads CASSPPAYYGYTF. The CDR3 nucleotides read TGTGCCAGCTCACCACCGGCCTACTATGGCTACACCTTC.

This clone was found a few times. V and J are TRBV13 and TRBJ2-3, with 12 bases that match TRBD2. The trim removed 5 bases at V and 6 bases at J, leaving 9 bases unmatched. The germline V gene has CDR1 PRHDT and CDR2 FYEKMQ (reference sequence). The CDR3 runs 16 residues. This CDR3 reads CASSVRLAGVSDTQYF. In DNA, the CDR3 is TGTGCCAGCAGCGTCAGACTAGCGGGAGTATCGGATACGCAGTATTTT.

The chain couples TRBV18 to TRBJ1-3; D gene unclear. The CDR3 runs to 16 residues. V lost 1 base, J lost 0 bases, and 10 bases lay in between. Germline-derived CDR1 and CDR2 are KGHSH and LQKENI. CDR3 amino acids: CASSPRGQASGNTIYF. CDR3 DNA: TGTGCCAGCTCACCACGTGGTCAGGCCTCTGGAAACACCATATATTTT.

V is TRBV18 and J is TRBJ2-5, with D possibly being TRBD1 (6 bases). The DNA end is more similar to TRBJ2-7, so the J call may be wrong. The length of the CDR3 is 14 residues. Looked up from germline, CDR1 is KGHSH and CDR2 is LQKENI. The CDR3 nucleotides are TGTGCCAGCTCACCTAGACAGGAAACCTACGAGCAGTACTTC. It yields the protein CASSPRQETYEQYF.

This clone appeared a single time. The rearrangement uses TRBV6-5 and TRBJ1-1; possibly TRBD1 for D (5 bases). The CDR3 length is 14 residues. The germline V gene has CDR1 MNHEY and CDR2 SVGAGI. Trimming shortened V by 6 bases and J by 2 bases, and 13 bases separated the two germline ends. In DNA form, the CDR3 reads TGTGCCAGCAGAGATCAGGGTTTTAACACTGAAGCTTTCTTT. Amino acids: CASRDQGFNTEAFF.

This chain links TRBV5-5 with TRBJ2-7; tentative D call: TRBD1 (5 bases). The CDR3 runs to 15 residues. Germline V gene data show CDR1 as SGHKS and CDR2 as YYEKEE (reference sequence). V lost 4 bases, J lost 4 bases, and 18 bases lay in between. DNA of the CDR3: TGTGCCAGCAGCCCCCGCCCTGGGGCGGAGTACGAGCAGTACTTC. The encoded protein is CASSPRPGAEYEQYF.

This clone has only a few counts. The chain recombines TRBV19 with TRBJ1-5; a possible D gene is TRBD1 (6 bases). From germline, CDR1 is LNHDA and CDR2 SQIVND (reference sequence). The CDR3 has 15 amino acids. Trimming shortened V by 3 bases and J by 3 bases, and 12 bases separated the two germline ends. CDR3 amino acids: CASSIDRLPNQPQHF. The CDR3 DNA sequence: TGTGCCAGTAGTATCGACAGGCTGCCCAATCAGCCCCAGCATTTT.

The gene calls are TRBV5-1 and TRBJ2-1; TRBD2 aligns across 9 bases. The V gene end was trimmed by 4 bases and the J gene end by 9 bases; junction bases not matched to a gene: 14. This CDR3 is built from 16 residues. In germline, CDR1 is SGHRS, CDR2 YFSETQ. Here the CDR3 DNA reads TGCGCCAGCAGCCTCCCTTGGGCGGGGGGGCCGGGTGAGCAGTTCTTC. It specifies CASSLPWAGGPGEQFF.

The rearrangement joins TRBV11-2 to TRBJ2-7, with D perhaps TRBD1 (6 bases). The germline V gene has CDR1 SGHAT and CDR2 FQNNGV. Trimming left V 5 bases short and J 6 bases short, with 14 bases between. The CDR3 spans 13 residues. The chain's CDR3 is CASSGYRAREQYF. The CDR3, as DNA: TGTGCCAGCAGCGGCTACAGGGCCCGCGAGCAGTACTTC. Drawing the rest from reference TRBV11-2 and TRBJ2-7, the complete variable domain is EAGVAQSPRYKIIEKRQSVAFWCNPISGHATLYWYQQILGQGPKLLIQFQNNGVVDDSQLPKDRFSAERLKGVDSTLKIQPAKLEDSAVYLCASSGYRAREQYFGPGTRLTVT.

The chain links TRBV29-1 to TRBJ2-1; TRBD1 agrees at 10 bases. Trimming cost V 7 bases and J 2 bases; bases outside gene matches: 2. The CDR3 covers 13 residues. Germline V gives CDR1 SQVTM, CDR2 ANQGSEA. CDR3 sequence reads: CSAGQGAYNEQFF. CDR3 DNA: TGCAGCGCCGGACAGGGGGCCTACAATGAGCAGTTCTTC.

The chain recombines TRBV20-1 with TRBJ1-4; no definite D call. The CDR3 covers 11 residues. CDR1 is DFQATT and CDR2 is SNEGSKA in the germline V gene (reference sequence). V was cut by 3 bases and J by 7 bases, with 6 bases left in between. The CDR3 nucleotides read TGCAGTGCTAGGCTAAGTGAAAAACTGTTTTTT. It specifies CSARLSEKLFF.

The chain carries TRBV10-3 and TRBJ2-7; TRBD2 aligns across 7 bases. V trimming: 2 bases; J trimming: 4 bases; junction bases outside the gene matches: 5. This CDR3 has 14 amino acids. Germline V gene sequence: CDR1 ENHRY, CDR2 SYGVKD. The CDR3 reads CAISEGLGRYEQYF. CDR3 nucleotide sequence: TGTGCCATCAGTGAGGGACTAGGGAGGTACGAGCAGTACTTC.

This rearrangement joins TRBV7-9 to TRBJ1-1; TRBD1 aligns across 9 bases. The trim removed 2 bases at V and 1 base at J, leaving 14 bases unmatched. Germline lookup yields CDR1 SEHNR and CDR2 FQNEAQ (reference sequence). The CDR3 length is 19 residues. The DNA for the CDR3 is TGTGCCAGCAGCTTACGGGGGACAGGGCCCCAAACACAGAACACTGAAGCTTTCTTT. Protein product: CASSLRGTGPQTQNTEAFF.

The V gene is TRBV2, the J gene TRBJ2-7; a weak D match, TRBD2 (6 bases). Germline assignment: CDR1 SNHLY and CDR2 FYNNEI. V gave up 7 bases and J gave up 3 bases, with 16 bases separating them. CDR3 length equals 14 residues. Here the CDR3 reads CASTLRGLLYEQYF. The CDR3 DNA follows: TGTGCCAGCACCCTTCGGGGACTTCTCTACGAGCAGTACTTC.

J is TRBJ1-6 and V is TRBV5-1; 10 nucleotides align to TRBD1. Germline CDR1 SGHRS, CDR2 YFSETQ. Trimming cost V 4 bases and J 6 bases; bases outside gene matches: 13. This CDR3 is 18 amino acids long. The CDR3 DNA is TGCGCCAGCAGCCCCAGGGCCCCGGGACAGGGGAGTAATTCACCCCTCCACTTT. It translates to CASSPRAPGQGSNSPLHF.

The chain employs TRBV18 and TRBJ2-7; 11 bases map to TRBD1. V dropped 4 bases and J dropped 3; count of bases not matched to a gene: 5. This CDR3 has 15 amino acids. In germline, CDR1 is KGHSH, CDR2 LQKENI. Here the CDR3 reads CASSQAGTGGYEQYF. Here the CDR3 DNA reads TGTGCCAGCTCACAAGCCGGGACAGGGGGCTACGAGCAGTACTTC.